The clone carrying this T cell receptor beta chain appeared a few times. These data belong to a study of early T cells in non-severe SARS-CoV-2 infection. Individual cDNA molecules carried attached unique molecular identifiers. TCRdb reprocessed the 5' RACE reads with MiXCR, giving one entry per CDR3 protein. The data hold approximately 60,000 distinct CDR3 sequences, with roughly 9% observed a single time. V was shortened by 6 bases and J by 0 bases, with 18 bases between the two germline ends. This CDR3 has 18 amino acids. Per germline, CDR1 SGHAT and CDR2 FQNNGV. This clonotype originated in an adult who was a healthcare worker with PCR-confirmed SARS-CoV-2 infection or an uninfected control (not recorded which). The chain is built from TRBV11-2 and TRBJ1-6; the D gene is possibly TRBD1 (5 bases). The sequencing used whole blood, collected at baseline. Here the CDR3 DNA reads TGTGCCAGCAGTCCCAGGGCGACTGGGAGCTCCTATAATTCACCCCTCCACTTT. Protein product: CASSPRATGSSYNSPLHF.